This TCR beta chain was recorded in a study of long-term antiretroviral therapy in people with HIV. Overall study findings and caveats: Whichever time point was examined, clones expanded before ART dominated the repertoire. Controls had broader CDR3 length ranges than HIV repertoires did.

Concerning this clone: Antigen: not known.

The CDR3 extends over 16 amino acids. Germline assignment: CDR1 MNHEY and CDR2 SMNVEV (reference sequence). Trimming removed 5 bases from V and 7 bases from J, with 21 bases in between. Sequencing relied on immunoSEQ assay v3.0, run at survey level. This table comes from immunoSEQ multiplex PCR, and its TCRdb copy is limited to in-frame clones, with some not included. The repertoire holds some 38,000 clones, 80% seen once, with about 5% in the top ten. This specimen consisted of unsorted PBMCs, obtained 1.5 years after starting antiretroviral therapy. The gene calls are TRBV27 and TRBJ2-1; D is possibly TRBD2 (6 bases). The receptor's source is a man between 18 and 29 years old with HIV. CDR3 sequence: CASSVTSGLFLNEQFF. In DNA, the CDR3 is TGTGCCAGCAGTGTGACTAGTGGTCTTTTCTTGAATGAGCAGTTCTTC.